Each of the 32 T cell receptor beta chains below was sequenced from the same sample in a study of shared clonotypes between healthy human individuals. Here immunoSEQ multiplex PCR was the method, and the copy in TCRdb shows in-frame clones only, minus some. The repertoire has over a million clones, 78% of them found once; the top ten carry about 0.52%. Input material: memory CD4+ T cells from PBMCs. Subset: CD45RA-negative fraction. These receptors were collected from a man between 18 and 29 years old in good health. Some clones in this sample may be carry-over from other donors' samples.

V and J are TRBV5-1 and TRBJ2-2, with 7 bases identical to TRBD2. The germline V gene encodes CDR1 SGHRS and CDR2 YFSETQ. The V and J ends lost 0 bases and 1 base, in that order; junction bases with no gene match: 3. The CDR3 contains 16 residues. CDR3 amino acids: CASSLVAGLNTGELFF. Here the CDR3 DNA reads TGCGCCAGCAGCTTGGTAGCGGGCCTGAACACCGGGGAGCTGTTTTTT.

CDR3 loop: CASSLGGAGYTF. The CDR3 DNA sequence: TGTGCCAGCAGCTTAGGGGGTGCCGGCTACACCTTC. The chain carries TRBV7-9 and TRBJ1-2; D unclear. This CDR3 has 12 residues. Per germline, CDR1 SEHNR and CDR2 FQNEAQ (reference sequence). The germline V and J ends were trimmed by 1 base and 8 bases, with 8 bases remaining between them.

V is TRBV5-4 and J is TRBJ2-7; 9 bases match TRBD1. The CDR3 is 16 amino acids. The germline gives CDR1 SGHNT, CDR2 YYREEE (reference sequence). V gave up 4 bases and J gave up 7 bases; unmatched junction bases: 15. The chain's CDR3 is CASSHAPGQGTGEQYF. CDR3 sequence (DNA): TGTGCCAGCAGCCACGCGCCCGGACAGGGGACGGGGGAGCAGTACTTC. The entire variable domain, with the rest obtained from reference TRBV5-4 and TRBJ2-7, is as follows: ETGVTQSPTHLIKTRGQQVTLRCSSQSGHNTVSWYQQALGQGPQFIFQYYREEENGRGNFPPRFSGLQFPNYSSELNVNALELDDSALYLCASSHAPGQGTGEQYFGPGTRLTVT.

The V call is TRBV25-1, the J call TRBJ2-1; D remains ambiguous. Trimming took 4 bases from V and 4 from J, leaving 2 bases between them. CDR1 is MGHDK, CDR2 SYGVNS, per germline. CDR3 size: 11 residues. CDR3 nucleotide sequence: TGTGCCAGCAGTGGGTACAATGAGCAGTTCTTC. It is translated as CASSGYNEQFF.

This chain joins TRBV12-5 and TRBJ1-3; 7 bases match TRBD1. With 2 bases clipped from V and 8 bases from J, the junction kept 12 bases outside the gene matches. CDR1 LGHNT and CDR2 FRNRAP come from the germline V gene. This CDR3 comprises 16 residues. The CDR3 here is CASGLRQGSLLDTIYF. The CDR3 nucleotides are TGTGCTAGTGGTTTGAGACAGGGTTCACTGCTAGACACCATATATTTT.

The chain combines TRBV5-1 with TRBJ2-3, with D tentatively TRBD1 (6 bases). Germline V gene lookup returns CDR1 SGHRS and CDR2 YFSETQ. The CDR3 is made up of 15 amino acids. V was pared by 3 bases and J by 4 bases, with 15 bases between. CDR3 protein: CASSSKQGSSDTQYF. CDR3 sequence (DNA): TGCGCCAGCAGCTCAAAACAGGGTAGTTCAGATACGCAGTATTTT.

V usage is TRBV5-6 and J usage is TRBJ1-2, with 8 bases fitting TRBD1. The ends lost 3 bases at V and 3 bases at J; junction bases unmatched: 4. Per germline, CDR1 SGHDT and CDR2 YYEEEE. The CDR3 runs 14 residues. The DNA of the CDR3 is TGTGCCAGCAGCTCGGACAGGGTAGACTATGGCTACACCTTC. It yields the protein CASSSDRVDYGYTF. The complete variable domain, with remaining parts taken from reference TRBV5-6 and TRBJ1-2, reads DAGVTQSPTHLIKTRGQQVTLRCSPKSGHDTVSWYQQALGQGPQFIFQYYEEEERQRGNFPDRFSGHQFPNYSSELNVNALLLGDSALYLCASSSDRVDYGYTFGSGTRLTVV.

The chain links TRBV5-4 to TRBJ2-1; 10 nucleotides agree with TRBD1. The CDR3 length is 19 residues. CDR1 SGHNT and CDR2 YYREEE come from the germline V gene (reference sequence). J lost 2 bases, V lost 4 bases, and 15 bases had no gene match. The CDR3 DNA reads as TGTGCCAGCAGCCCTGACAGGGGGCGACCGTGGAATACCTACAATGAGCAGTTCTTC. The encoded protein is CASSPDRGRPWNTYNEQFF. The complete variable domain, with remaining parts taken from reference TRBV5-4 and TRBJ2-1, reads ETGVTQSPTHLIKTRGQQVTLRCSSQSGHNTVSWYQQALGQGPQFIFQYYREEENGRGNFPPRFSGLQFPNYSSELNVNALELDDSALYLCASSPDRGRPWNTYNEQFFGPGTRLTVL.

The chain employs TRBV6-4 and TRBJ1-1; perhaps TRBD1 as D (5 bases). Between the trimmed V and J ends, which lost 5 bases and 5 bases, there was a span of 12 bases. CDR1 MRHNA and CDR2 SNTAGT come from the germline V gene. The CDR3 consists of 13 residues. CDR3 sequence reads: CASSRARGTEAFF. The CDR3 coding sequence is TGTGCCAGCAGTAGGGCCCGGGGGACTGAAGCTTTCTTT.

V gene TRBV10-3 combines with J gene TRBJ1-3; D gene uncertain. V shed 3 bases and J shed 3 bases, with 9 bases lying between them. This CDR3 contains 14 residues. The germline V gene encodes CDR1 ENHRY and CDR2 SYGVKD. In DNA form, the CDR3 reads TGTGCCATCAGTGAATCTGTTAATGGAAACACCATATATTTT. Protein product: CAISESVNGNTIYF.

This clone was seen once. Here the CDR3 reads CASSFGLAGGENEQFF. CDR3 in DNA: TGTGCCAGCAGCTTTGGACTAGCGGGAGGGGAAAATGAGCAGTTCTTC. The rearrangement uses TRBV11-2 and TRBJ2-1; 15 bases fit TRBD2. Trimming removed 3 bases from V and 7 bases from J; junction bases left unmatched: 4. Germline V lookup: CDR1 SGHAT, CDR2 FQNNGV. This CDR3 has 16 residues.

V gene TRBV7-8 combines with J gene TRBJ2-4; 9 bases map to TRBD2. CDR3 size: 15 residues. The trim removed 1 base at V and 8 bases at J, leaving 6 bases unmatched. Germline V gene data show CDR1 as SGHVS and CDR2 as FQNEAQ. The CDR3: CASSLGNSGSDIQYF. CDR3 DNA: TGTGCCAGCAGCTTAGGGAATAGCGGGAGTGACATTCAGTACTTC.

The J gene is TRBJ1-6, the V gene TRBV5-1, with 7 nucleotides matching TRBD1. The junction had 11 bases not matched to a gene; V was cut back by 4 bases and J by 4 bases. This CDR3 has 17 amino acids. CDR1 and CDR2 from the germline V gene are SGHRS and YFSETQ. CDR3 DNA sequence: TGCGCCAGCAGCCTCGGGACAGTCTTCAATTATAATTCACCCCTCCACTTT. This encodes CASSLGTVFNYNSPLHF.

The rearrangement uses TRBV15 and TRBJ1-4; a possible D gene is TRBD1 (6 bases). The ends were cut back, 8 bases at V and 7 bases at J, with 11 bases in the middle. This CDR3 is 12 amino acids long. Germline V gives CDR1 LNHNV, CDR2 YYDKDF (reference sequence). CDR3 sequence (DNA): TGTGCCACCGGGGTGGGGGCTGAAAAACTGTTTTTT. The encoded protein is CATGVGAEKLFF.

The chain has TRBV15 and TRBJ2-1; D is unresolved. The CDR3 length is 16 residues. CDR1 is LNHNV, CDR2 YYDKDF, per germline (reference sequence). Trimming pared 0 bases from V and 0 bases from J, leaving 9 bases between. Written as DNA, the CDR3 is TGTGCCACCAGCAGAGATCGCGGCGGCTCCTACAATGAGCAGTTCTTC. Protein sequence: CATSRDRGGSYNEQFF.

This clone is a singleton in its sample. The chain couples TRBV6-1 to TRBJ2-1; 8 nucleotides line up with TRBD2. From germline, CDR1 is MNHNS and CDR2 SASEGT. There are 14 residues in the CDR3. V lost 10 bases and J lost 9; bases outside the gene matches: 14. The CDR3 reads CATRVVAGIGEQFF. The CDR3 DNA reads TGTGCCACCCGGGTGGTAGCGGGAATCGGTGAGCAGTTCTTC.

The rearrangement joins TRBV28 to TRBJ2-1, with TRBD1 matching over 7 bases. The CDR3 is 11 residues long. Unmatched junction bases numbered 3, after V lost 5 bases and J lost 11 bases. In germline, CDR1 is MDHEN, CDR2 SYDVKM. The chain's CDR3 is CASSRDSQQFF. CDR3 nucleotide sequence: TGTGCCAGCAGTCGGGACAGCCAGCAGTTCTTC.

The rearrangement links TRBV9 to TRBJ2-1; 11 nucleotides line up with TRBD2. CDR3 length: 16 amino acids. V shed 0 bases, J shed 7 bases, and the junction held 6 bases outside the gene matches. From germline, CDR1 is SGDLS and CDR2 YYNGEE. The CDR3 reads CASSVDPSGRTNEQFF. CDR3 sequence (DNA): TGTGCCAGCAGCGTAGATCCTAGCGGGAGGACAAATGAGCAGTTCTTC.

The chain is built from TRBV7-9 and TRBJ1-2; possible D gene TRBD1, 5 bases. The CDR3 covers 13 residues. Between the trimmed V and J ends, which lost 1 base and 8 bases, there was a span of 11 bases. From germline, CDR1 is SEHNR and CDR2 FQNEAQ (reference sequence). The CDR3 spells CASSLDGDGGYTF. The CDR3 bases are TGTGCCAGCAGCTTAGACGGGGACGGGGGCTACACCTTC.

This sequence joins TRBV6-4 and TRBJ1-1; D is unclear. Per the germline V gene, CDR1 is MRHNA and CDR2 is SNTAGT. V lost 8 bases, J lost 4 bases, and 14 bases lay in between. CDR3 size: 13 residues. CDR3 coding DNA: TGTGCCAGCGGGAAAAGTGCTTCCACTGAAGCTTTCTTT. Encoded protein: CASGKSASTEAFF.

The chain uses TRBV7-9 and TRBJ2-5; 9 bases fit TRBD1. V shed 4 bases and J 4 bases; nucleotides not matched to a gene: 7. Germline values: CDR1 SEHNR, CDR2 FQNEAQ (reference sequence). The CDR3 has 15 residues. The CDR3 DNA sequence: TGTGCCAGCAGCTCGGGACAGGGAATTGGAGAGACCCAGTACTTC. Translated: CASSSGQGIGETQYF.

This sequence joins TRBV5-4 and TRBJ2-5; 7 bases agree with TRBD1. V shed 0 bases and J 2 bases; nucleotides not matched to a gene: 4. This CDR3 spans 15 amino acids. The germline gives CDR1 SGHNT, CDR2 YYREEE (reference sequence). CDR3 region: CASSLGDRVQETQYF. The DNA of the CDR3 is TGTGCCAGCAGCTTGGGGGACAGAGTGCAAGAGACCCAGTACTTC.

This clone occurred once. V is TRBV27 and J is TRBJ1-4; no firm D call. V gave up 5 bases and J gave up 8 bases, with 21 bases separating them. From germline, CDR1 is MNHEY and CDR2 SMNVEV (reference sequence). The CDR3 is 16 residues long. CDR3 coding DNA: TGTGCCAGCAGTGGGAGGAGGGCGGATAATCGGGAAAAACTGTTTTTT. Translated, it gives CASSGRRADNREKLFF.

The chain carries TRBV5-4 and TRBJ2-7; possible D gene TRBD1, 6 bases. The V end was cut by 0 bases, the J end by 1 base, with 11 bases between. The CDR3 spans 15 residues. Germline assignment: CDR1 SGHNT and CDR2 YYREEE (reference sequence). The CDR3 is CASSLAGTISYEQYF. The DNA of the CDR3 is TGTGCCAGCAGCTTGGCGGGGACAATATCCTACGAGCAGTACTTC.

The chain couples TRBV9 to TRBJ2-7; D not resolved. Trimming took 0 bases from V and 7 from J, leaving 14 bases between them. The CDR3 is made up of 14 amino acids. Germline CDR1 and CDR2: SGDLS and YYNGEE. For the CDR3, the DNA is TGTGCCAGCAGCGTAGGAGGTGACAATGGGGAGCAGTACTTC. Encoded protein: CASSVGGDNGEQYF. Using reference TRBV9 and TRBJ2-7 for the parts outside the CDR3, the full variable domain is DSGVTQTPKHLITATGQRVTLRCSPRSGDLSVYWYQQSLDQGLQFLIQYYNGEERAKGNILERFSAQQFPDLHSELNLSSLELGDSALYFCASSVGGDNGEQYFGPGTRLTVT.

The chain joins TRBV7-3 to TRBJ2-2, with 12 positions matching TRBD2. The V gene's germline CDR1 is SGHTA and CDR2 FQGTGA. The length of the CDR3 is 16 residues. The V and J ends lost 2 bases and 7 bases, in that order; junction bases with no gene match: 5. The CDR3 is CASSLLAGGFSGELFF. The CDR3, as DNA: TGTGCCAGCAGCTTACTAGCGGGAGGGTTCAGCGGGGAGCTGTTTTTT. The entire variable domain, with the rest obtained from reference TRBV7-3 and TRBJ2-2, is as follows: GAGVSQTPSNKVTEKGKYVELRCDPISGHTALYWYRQSLGQGPEFLIYFQGTGAADDSGLPNDRFFAVRPEGSVSTLKIQRTERGDSAVYLCASSLLAGGFSGELFFGEGSRLTVL.

The count of this clone is one. This chain connects TRBV19 to TRBJ2-5; no firm D call. V was trimmed by 3 bases and J by 2 bases, leaving 7 bases between them. This CDR3 is built from 13 residues. Germline V gene data show CDR1 as LNHDA and CDR2 as SQIVND (reference sequence). This chain's CDR3 is CASSMRLQETQYF. CDR3 sequence (DNA): TGTGCCAGTAGTATGAGACTTCAAGAGACCCAGTACTTC.

The V call is TRBV9, the J call TRBJ2-2, with D uncertain. Between the trimmed V and J ends, which lost 3 bases and 7 bases, there was a span of 13 bases. The CDR3 is 14 amino acids. Germline-derived CDR1 and CDR2 are SGDLS and YYNGEE. The CDR3: CASSGIPYGGELFF. CDR3 coding DNA: TGTGCCAGCAGCGGGATTCCTTATGGCGGGGAGCTGTTTTTT.

The chain uses TRBV5-4 and TRBJ1-1; TRBD1 might be the D (6 bases). Germline V gives CDR1 SGHNT, CDR2 YYREEE (reference sequence). The CDR3 extends over 14 amino acids. V was clipped by 4 bases and J by 5 bases, with 15 bases between them. This chain's CDR3 is CASSPTGGRTEAFF. The CDR3 DNA reads TGTGCCAGCAGCCCCACGGGGGGCCGGACTGAAGCTTTCTTT.

The table lists this clone with a few counts. The chain joins TRBV27 to TRBJ1-1; possible D gene TRBD1, 5 bases. The V gene lost 3 bases and the J gene lost 6 bases, with 14 bases spanning the gap. The CDR3 sequence is 14 residues long. From germline, CDR1 is MNHEY and CDR2 SMNVEV (reference sequence). CDR3: CASSLSVGGAEAFF. CDR3 DNA: TGTGCCAGCAGTTTGTCTGTGGGAGGGGCTGAAGCTTTCTTT.

Only a few counts were recorded for this clone. The gene calls are TRBV7-3 and TRBJ2-2; 13 nucleotides align to TRBD2. V trimming: 2 bases; J trimming: 7 bases; junction bases outside the gene matches: 13. The CDR3 contains 19 residues. The germline V gene encodes CDR1 SGHTA and CDR2 FQGTGA. CDR3 in amino acids: CASSLAGLAGDLRHGELFF. The DNA for the CDR3 is TGTGCCAGCAGCTTAGCCGGACTAGCGGGAGATTTAAGGCACGGGGAGCTGTTTTTT.

The chain links TRBV6-6 to TRBJ1-4, with D tentatively TRBD1 (5 bases). Germline CDR1 MNHNY, CDR2 SVGAGI (reference sequence). The V end was cut by 8 bases, the J end by 8 bases, with 18 bases between. This CDR3 has 14 residues. CDR3 residues: CASVPAGVQEKLFF. DNA for the CDR3: TGTGCCAGCGTTCCGGCGGGGGTCCAGGAAAAACTGTTTTTT.